This TCR beta chain was sequenced in a study of blood T cell repertoires in COVID-19. CDR1 and CDR2 (germline): GTSNPN, SVGIG (reference sequence). Trimming left V 0 bases short and J 0 bases short, with 13 bases between. This CDR3 is 16 amino acids long. Method: immunoSEQ multiplex PCR; TCRdb's copy keeps in-frame clones and lacks some. The repertoire holds about 210,000 clones, with 90% to 95% as singletons. The chain links TRBV30 to TRBJ2-3; D is unresolved. Sequenced input: peripheral blood. The sequence came from a man between 25 and 39 years old with acute or convalescent COVID-19. For the CDR3, the DNA is TGTGCCTGGAGTGTACGTCAGGTCACTAGCACAGATACGCAGTATTTT. It yields the protein CAWSVRQVTSTDTQYF.